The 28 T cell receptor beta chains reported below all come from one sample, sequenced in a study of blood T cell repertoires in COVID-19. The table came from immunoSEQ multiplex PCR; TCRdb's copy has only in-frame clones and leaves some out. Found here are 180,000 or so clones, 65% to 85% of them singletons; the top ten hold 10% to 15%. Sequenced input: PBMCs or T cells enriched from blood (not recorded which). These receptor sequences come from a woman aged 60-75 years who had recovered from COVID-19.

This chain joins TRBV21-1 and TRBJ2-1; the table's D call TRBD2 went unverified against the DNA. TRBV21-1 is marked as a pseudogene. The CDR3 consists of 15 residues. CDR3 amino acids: CASSTFGGYSNEQFF. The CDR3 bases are TGTGCCAGCAGCACTTTCGGCGGGTATAGCAATGAGCAGTTCTTC.

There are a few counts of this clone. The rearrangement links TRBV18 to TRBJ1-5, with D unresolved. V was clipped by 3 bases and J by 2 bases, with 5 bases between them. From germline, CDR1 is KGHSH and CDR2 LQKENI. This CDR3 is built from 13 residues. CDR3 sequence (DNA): TGTGCCAGCTCACCGAGGGGCAATCAGCCCCAGCATTTT. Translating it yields CASSPRGNQPQHF.

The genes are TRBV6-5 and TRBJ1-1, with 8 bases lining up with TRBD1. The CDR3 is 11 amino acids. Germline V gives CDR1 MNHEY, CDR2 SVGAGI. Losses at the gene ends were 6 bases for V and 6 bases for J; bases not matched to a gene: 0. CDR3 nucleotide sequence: TGTGCCAGCAGACAGGGGGCTGAAGCTTTCTTT. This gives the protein CASRQGAEAFF.

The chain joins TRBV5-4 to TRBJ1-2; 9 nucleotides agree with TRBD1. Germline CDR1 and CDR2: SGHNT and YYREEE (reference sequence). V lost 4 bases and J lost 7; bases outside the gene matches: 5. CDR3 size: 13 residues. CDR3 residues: CASSAGQGPGYTF. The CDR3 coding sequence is TGTGCCAGCAGCGCCGGACAGGGGCCTGGCTACACCTTC.

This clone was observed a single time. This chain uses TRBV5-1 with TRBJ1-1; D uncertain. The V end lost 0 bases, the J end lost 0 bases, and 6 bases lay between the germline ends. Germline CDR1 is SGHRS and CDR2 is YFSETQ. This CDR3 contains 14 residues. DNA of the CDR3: TGCGCCAGCAGCTTGGACCCGGTGAACACTGAAGCTTTCTTT. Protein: CASSLDPVNTEAFF.

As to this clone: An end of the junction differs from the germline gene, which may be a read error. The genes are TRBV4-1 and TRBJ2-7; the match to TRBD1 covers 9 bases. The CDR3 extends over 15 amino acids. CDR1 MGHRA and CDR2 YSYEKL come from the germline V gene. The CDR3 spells CASSPLRDREVERYF. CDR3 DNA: TGCGCCAGCAGCCCACTACGGGACAGGGAGGTCGAGCGGTACTTC.

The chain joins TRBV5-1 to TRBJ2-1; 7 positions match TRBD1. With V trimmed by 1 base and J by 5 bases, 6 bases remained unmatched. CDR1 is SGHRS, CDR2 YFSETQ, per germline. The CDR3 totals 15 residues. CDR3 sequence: CASSLTGAKHNEQFF. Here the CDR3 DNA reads TGCGCCAGCAGCTTGACAGGGGCTAAACACAATGAGCAGTTCTTC.

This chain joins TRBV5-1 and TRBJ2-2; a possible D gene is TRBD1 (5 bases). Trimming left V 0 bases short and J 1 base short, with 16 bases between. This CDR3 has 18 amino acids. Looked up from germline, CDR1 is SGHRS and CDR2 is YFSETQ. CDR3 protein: CASSLVGASTRNTGELFF. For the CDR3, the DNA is TGCGCCAGCAGCTTGGTAGGGGCCTCAACGAGGAACACCGGGGAGCTGTTTTTT. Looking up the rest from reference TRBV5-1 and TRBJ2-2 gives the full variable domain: KAGVTQTPRYLIKTRGQQVTLSCSPISGHRSVSWYQQTPGQGLQFLFEYFSETQRNKGNFPGRFSGRQFSNSRSEMNVSTLELGDSALYLCASSLVGASTRNTGELFFGEGSRLTVL.

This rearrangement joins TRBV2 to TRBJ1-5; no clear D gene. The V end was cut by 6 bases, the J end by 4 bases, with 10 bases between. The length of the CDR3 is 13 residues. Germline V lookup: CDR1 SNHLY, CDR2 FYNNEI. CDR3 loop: CASSADTNQPQHF. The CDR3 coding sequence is TGTGCCAGCAGCGCGGATACAAATCAGCCCCAGCATTTT.

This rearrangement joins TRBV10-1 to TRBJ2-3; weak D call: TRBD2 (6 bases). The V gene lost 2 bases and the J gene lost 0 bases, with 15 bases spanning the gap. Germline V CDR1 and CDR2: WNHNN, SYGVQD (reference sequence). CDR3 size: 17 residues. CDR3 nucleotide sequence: TGCGCCAGCAGTGAGAACCGGGACTCCTTAAGCACAGATACGCAGTATTTT. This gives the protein CASSENRDSLSTDTQYF.

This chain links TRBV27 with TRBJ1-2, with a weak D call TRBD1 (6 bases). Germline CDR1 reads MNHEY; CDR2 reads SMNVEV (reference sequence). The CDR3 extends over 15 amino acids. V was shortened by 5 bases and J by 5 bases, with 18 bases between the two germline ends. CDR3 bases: TGTGCCAGCAGTGGGGGGGGCAGCGGCCTTTATGGCTACACCTTC. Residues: CASSGGGSGLYGYTF.

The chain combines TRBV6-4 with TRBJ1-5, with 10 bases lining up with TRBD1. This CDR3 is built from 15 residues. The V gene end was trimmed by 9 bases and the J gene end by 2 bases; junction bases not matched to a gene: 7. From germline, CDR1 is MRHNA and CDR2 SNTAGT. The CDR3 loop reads CASATGGSGNQPQHF. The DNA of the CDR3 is TGTGCCAGTGCGACAGGGGGCTCGGGCAATCAGCCCCAGCATTTT.

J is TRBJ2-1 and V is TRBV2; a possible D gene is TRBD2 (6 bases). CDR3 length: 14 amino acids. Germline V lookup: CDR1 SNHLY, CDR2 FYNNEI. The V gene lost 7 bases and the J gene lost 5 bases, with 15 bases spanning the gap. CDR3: CASIGEANHNEQFF. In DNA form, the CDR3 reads TGTGCCAGCATAGGGGAGGCCAACCACAATGAGCAGTTCTTC.

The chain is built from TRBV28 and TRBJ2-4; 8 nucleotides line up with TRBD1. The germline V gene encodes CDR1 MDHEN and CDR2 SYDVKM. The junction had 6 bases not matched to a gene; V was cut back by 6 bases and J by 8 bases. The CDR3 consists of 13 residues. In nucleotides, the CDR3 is TGTGCCAGCAGCCGGGACAGGATCGACATTCAGTACTTC. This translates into CASSRDRIDIQYF.

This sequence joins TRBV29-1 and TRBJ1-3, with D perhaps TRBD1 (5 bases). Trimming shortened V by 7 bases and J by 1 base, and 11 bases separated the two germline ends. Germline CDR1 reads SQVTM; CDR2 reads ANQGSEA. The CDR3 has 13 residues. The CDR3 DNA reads TGCAGCGGTGCGACAGAATCTGGAAACACCATATATTTT. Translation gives CSGATESGNTIYF. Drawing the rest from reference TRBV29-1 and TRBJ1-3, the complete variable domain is SAVISQKPSRDICQRGTSLTIQCQVDSQVTMMFWYRQQPGQSLTLIATANQGSEATYESGFVIDKFPISRPNLTFSTLTVSNMSPEDSSIYLCSGATESGNTIYFGEGSWLTVV.

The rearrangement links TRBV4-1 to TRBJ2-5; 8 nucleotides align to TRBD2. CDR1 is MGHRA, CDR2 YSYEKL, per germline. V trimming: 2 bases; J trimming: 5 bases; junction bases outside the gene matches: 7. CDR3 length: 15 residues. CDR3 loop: CASSQLNGRGETQYF. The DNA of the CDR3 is TGCGCCAGCAGCCAACTCAACGGGAGGGGGGAGACCCAGTACTTC.

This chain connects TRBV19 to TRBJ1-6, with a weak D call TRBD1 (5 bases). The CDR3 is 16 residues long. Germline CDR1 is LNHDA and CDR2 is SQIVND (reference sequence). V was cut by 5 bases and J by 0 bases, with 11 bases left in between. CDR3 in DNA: TGTGCCAGTAGTGCCGGGGGGAGCTCCTATAATTCACCCCTCCACTTT. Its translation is CASSAGGSSYNSPLHF.

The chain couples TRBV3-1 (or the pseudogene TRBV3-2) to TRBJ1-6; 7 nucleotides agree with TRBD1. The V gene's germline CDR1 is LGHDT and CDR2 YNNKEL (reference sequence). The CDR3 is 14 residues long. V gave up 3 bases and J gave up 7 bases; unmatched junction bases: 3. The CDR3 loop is CASSQGQSNSPLHF. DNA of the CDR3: TGTGCCAGCAGCCAGGGACAGTCCAATTCACCCCTCCACTTT.

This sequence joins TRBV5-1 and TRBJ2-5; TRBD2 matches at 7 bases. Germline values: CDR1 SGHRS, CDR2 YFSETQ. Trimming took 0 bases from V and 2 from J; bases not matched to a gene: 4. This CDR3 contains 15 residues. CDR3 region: CASSLALAQQETQYF. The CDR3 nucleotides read TGCGCCAGCAGCTTGGCACTAGCGCAACAAGAGACCCAGTACTTC.

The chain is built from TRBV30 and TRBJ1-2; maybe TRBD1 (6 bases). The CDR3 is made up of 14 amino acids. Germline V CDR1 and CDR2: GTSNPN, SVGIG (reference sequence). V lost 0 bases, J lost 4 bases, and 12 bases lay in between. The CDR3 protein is CAWSVIGRGYGYTF. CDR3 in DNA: TGTGCCTGGAGTGTAATTGGCAGGGGCTATGGCTACACCTTC. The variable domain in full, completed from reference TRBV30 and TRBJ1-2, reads SQTIHQWPATLVQPVGSPLSLECTVEGTSNPNLYWYRQAAGRGLQLLFYSVGIGQISSEVPQNLSASRPQDRQFILSSKKLLLSDSGFYLCAWSVIGRGYGYTFGSGTRLTVV.

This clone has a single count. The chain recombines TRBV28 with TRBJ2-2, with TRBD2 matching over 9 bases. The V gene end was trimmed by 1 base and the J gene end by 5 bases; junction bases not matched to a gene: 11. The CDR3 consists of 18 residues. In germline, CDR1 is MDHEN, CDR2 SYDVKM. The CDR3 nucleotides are TGTGCCAGCAGTTTATCTGGGATGTTAGCGGGAGTAACCGGGGAGCTGTTTTTT. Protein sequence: CASSLSGMLAGVTGELFF.

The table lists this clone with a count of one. CDR3 in amino acids: CAISGGQGITYGYTF. DNA for the CDR3: TGTGCCATCAGTGGGGGACAGGGGATAACCTATGGCTACACCTTC. The chain has TRBV10-3 and TRBJ1-2, with 10 bases aligning to TRBD1. J lost 4 bases, V lost 4 bases, and 6 bases had no gene match. The CDR3 loop spans 15 amino acids. Germline assignment: CDR1 ENHRY and CDR2 SYGVKD.

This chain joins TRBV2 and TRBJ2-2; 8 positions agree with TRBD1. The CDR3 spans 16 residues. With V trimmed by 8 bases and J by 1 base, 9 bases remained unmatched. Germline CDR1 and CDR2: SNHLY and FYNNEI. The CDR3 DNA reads TGTGCCAGCGGCGGAGCGGACAGGGTGAACACCGGGGAGCTGTTTTTT. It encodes CASGGADRVNTGELFF.

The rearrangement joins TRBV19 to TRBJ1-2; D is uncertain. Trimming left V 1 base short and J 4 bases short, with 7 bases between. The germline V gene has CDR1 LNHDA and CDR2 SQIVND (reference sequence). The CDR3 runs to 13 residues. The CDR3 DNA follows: TGTGCCAGTAGTATAGGAGTTTCCTATGGCTACACCTTC. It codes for CASSIGVSYGYTF.

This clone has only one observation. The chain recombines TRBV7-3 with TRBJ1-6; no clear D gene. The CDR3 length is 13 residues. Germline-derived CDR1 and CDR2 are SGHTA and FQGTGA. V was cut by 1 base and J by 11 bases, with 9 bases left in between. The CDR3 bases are TGTGCCAGCAGCTTAAATCGGGGTACACCCCTCCACTTT. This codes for CASSLNRGTPLHF.

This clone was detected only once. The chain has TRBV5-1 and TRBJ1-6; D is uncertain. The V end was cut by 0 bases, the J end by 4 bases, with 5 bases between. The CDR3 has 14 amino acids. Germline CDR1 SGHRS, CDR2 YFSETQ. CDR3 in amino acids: CASSLVLYNSPLHF. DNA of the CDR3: TGCGCCAGCAGCTTGGTCCTATATAATTCACCCCTCCACTTT.

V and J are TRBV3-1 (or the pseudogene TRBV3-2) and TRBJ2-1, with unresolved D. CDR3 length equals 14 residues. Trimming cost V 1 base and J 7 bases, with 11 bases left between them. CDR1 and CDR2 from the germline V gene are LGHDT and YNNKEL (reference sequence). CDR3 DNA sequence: TGTGCCAGCAGCCAAGCCCCCTCAACAAATGAGCAGTTCTTC. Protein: CASSQAPSTNEQFF.

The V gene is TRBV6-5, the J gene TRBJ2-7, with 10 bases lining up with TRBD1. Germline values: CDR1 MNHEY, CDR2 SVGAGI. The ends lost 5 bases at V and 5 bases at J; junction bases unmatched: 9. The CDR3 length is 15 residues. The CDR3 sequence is CASSPSRDRGNEQYF. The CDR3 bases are TGTGCCAGCAGTCCATCACGGGACAGGGGAAACGAGCAGTACTTC.